These T cell receptor beta chains were read from a single sample in a study of glioma-infiltrating T cells. TCRdb re-called the multiplex PCR reads with MiXCR, one entry per CDR3 protein. The sample contains 93,000 or so distinct CDR3 sequences, around 29% of which appear only once. Sequenced material: glioma tissue, nonneoplastic brain tissue, or PBMCs (not recorded which). These receptors were collected from a human donor with low-grade glioma or glioblastoma, undergoing nonglioma brain surgery, or in good health (not recorded which). Both conserved end residues are part of each CDR3. Each record gives: clone size, J gene, D gene, V gene, CDR3 protein, CDR3 DNA. D genes are given only for firm matches. Expanded clones are given a class, and other clones once, few, many or no size at all.

clone_size: many; j_call: TRBJ1-2; d_call: .; v_call: TRBV28; cdr3_aa: CASSPTAYGSGPDGDGYTF; cdr3_nt: TGTGCCAGCAGTCCGACCGCGTACGGGAGCGGGCCGGATGGAGATGGCTACACCTTC
clone_size: few; j_call: TRBJ2-7; d_call: TRBD1; v_call: TRBV5-5; cdr3_aa: CASSSRQGTHEQYF; cdr3_nt: TGTGCCAGCAGCTCCCGACAGGGCACCCACGAGCAGTACTTC
clone_size: .; j_call: TRBJ1-6; d_call: .; v_call: TRBV2; cdr3_aa: CASRANGQSNSPLHF; cdr3_nt: TGTGCCAGCAGGGCTAATGGACAGAGTAATTCACCCCTCCACTTT
clone_size: .; j_call: TRBJ1-5; d_call: .; v_call: TRBV11-2; cdr3_aa: CASSHIDQPQHF; cdr3_nt: TGTGCCAGCAGTCATATCGATCAGCCCCAGCATTTT
clone_size: .; j_call: TRBJ1-2; d_call: TRBD1; v_call: TRBV4-2; cdr3_aa: CASSPLGGQGGDGYTF; cdr3_nt: TGTGCCAGCAGCCCCCTAGGCGGACAGGGGGGCGATGGCTACACCTTC
clone_size: few; j_call: TRBJ1-3; d_call: TRBD1; v_call: TRBV6-1; cdr3_aa: CASSGATGVGNTIYF; cdr3_nt: TGTGCCAGCAGTGGGGCGACAGGGGTCGGAAACACCATATATTTT
clone_size: .; j_call: TRBJ2-3; d_call: TRBD2; v_call: TRBV5-1; cdr3_aa: CASSLVASGGTDTQYF; cdr3_nt: TGCGCCAGCAGCTTGGTGGCTAGCGGGGGCACAGATACGCAGTATTTT
clone_size: many; j_call: TRBJ2-3; d_call: TRBD2; v_call: TRBV20-1; cdr3_aa: CSARTSGRGDTQYF; cdr3_nt: TGCAGTGCTAGGACTAGCGGGCGGGGGGATACGCAGTATTTT
clone_size: many; j_call: TRBJ1-1; d_call: TRBD1; v_call: TRBV6-1; cdr3_aa: CASRKSGGLSNTEAFF; cdr3_nt: TGTGCCAGCAGGAAGTCAGGGGGCTTATCGAACACTGAAGCTTTCTTT
clone_size: few; j_call: TRBJ2-7; d_call: .; v_call: TRBV24-1; cdr3_aa: CATSDGTKYEQYF; cdr3_nt: TGTGCCACCAGTGATGGGACGAAGTACGAGCAGTACTTC
clone_size: .; j_call: TRBJ2-1; d_call: .; v_call: TRBV14; cdr3_aa: CASSQAPTTYNEQFF; cdr3_nt: TGTGCCAGCAGCCAAGCCCCCACGACCTACAATGAGCAGTTCTTC
clone_size: .; j_call: TRBJ1-2; d_call: .; v_call: TRBV18; cdr3_aa: CASSPQDRDYGYTF; cdr3_nt: TGTGCCAGCTCCCCTCAGGACAGAGACTATGGCTACACCTTC
clone_size: many; j_call: TRBJ2-7; d_call: .; v_call: TRBV7-2; cdr3_aa: CASSPGFYYEQYF; cdr3_nt: TGTGCCAGCAGCCCAGGGTTTTACTACGAGCAGTACTTC
clone_size: many; j_call: TRBJ1-6; d_call: .; v_call: TRBV3-1; cdr3_aa: CASSQAGTLSPLHF; cdr3_nt: TGTGCCAGCAGCCAGGCCGGGACTTTATCACCCCTCCACTTT
clone_size: .; j_call: TRBJ2-1; d_call: TRBD1; v_call: TRBV29-1; cdr3_aa: CSVRQGNERFF; cdr3_nt: TGCAGCGTTAGACAGGGAAATGAGCGGTTCTTC
clone_size: .; j_call: TRBJ2-7; d_call: .; v_call: TRBV12-3/TRBV12-4; cdr3_aa: CASSLRTDSYEQYF; cdr3_nt: TGTGCCAGCAGTCTTAGGACGGATTCCTACGAGCAGTACTTC
clone_size: .; j_call: TRBJ2-3; d_call: .; v_call: TRBV7-2; cdr3_aa: CASSLAKWVDTRYF; cdr3_nt: TGTGCCTCCAGCTTAGCTAAGTGGGTAGATACGCGGTATTTT
clone_size: many; j_call: TRBJ1-1; d_call: .; v_call: TRBV12-3/TRBV12-4; cdr3_aa: CASSFWPEAFF; cdr3_nt: TGTGCCAGCAGTTTCTGGCCTGAAGCTTTCTTT
clone_size: .; j_call: TRBJ2-7; d_call: .; v_call: TRBV27; cdr3_aa: CASSSASEQYF; cdr3_nt: TGTGCCAGCAGTTCAGCCTCCGAGCAGTACTTC
clone_size: few; j_call: TRBJ1-2; d_call: .; v_call: TRBV3-1; cdr3_aa: CASSQVLQGGGYTF; cdr3_nt: TGTGCCAGCAGCCAAGTTTTACAGGGAGGGGGCTACACCTTC
clone_size: few; j_call: TRBJ1-1; d_call: .; v_call: TRBV11-2; cdr3_aa: CASRLWAGDMNTDAFF; cdr3_nt: TGTGCCAGCAGACTATGGGCCGGAGACATGAACACTGACGCTTTCTTT
clone_size: many; j_call: TRBJ1-1; d_call: .; v_call: TRBV5-5; cdr3_aa: CASSFESSTEAFF; cdr3_nt: TGTGCCAGCAGCTTTGAGAGTTCCACTGAAGCTTTCTTT
clone_size: .; j_call: TRBJ1-4; d_call: .; v_call: TRBV6-1; cdr3_aa: CASSPGATNEELFF; cdr3_nt: TGTGCCAGCTCACCGGGGGCAACTAATGAAGAACTGTTTTTT
clone_size: many; j_call: TRBJ2-5; d_call: .; v_call: TRBV20-1; cdr3_aa: CSARFPPPQETQYF; cdr3_nt: TGCAGTGCTAGGTTCCCTCCCCCGCAAGAGACCCAGTACTTC
clone_size: many; j_call: TRBJ2-4; d_call: .; v_call: TRBV6-1; cdr3_aa: CATVRDGRRSGIQYF; cdr3_nt: TGTGCCACTGTTAGGGACGGCCGACGGTCTGGCATTCAGTACTTC
clone_size: .; j_call: TRBJ1-1; d_call: .; v_call: TRBV6-5; cdr3_aa: CASSLNRALAEAFF; cdr3_nt: TGTGCTAGCAGTTTAAACAGGGCCCTCGCTGAAGCTTTCTTT
clone_size: many; j_call: TRBJ1-2; d_call: TRBD1; v_call: TRBV28; cdr3_aa: CASRLTGGLNGYTF; cdr3_nt: TGTGCCAGCAGACTAACAGGGGGTCTAAATGGCTACACCTTC
clone_size: many; j_call: TRBJ2-3; d_call: TRBD2; v_call: TRBV2; cdr3_aa: CASRRESGVADTQYF; cdr3_nt: TGTGCCAGCAGGCGGGAGAGCGGGGTCGCAGATACGCAGTATTTT
clone_size: few; j_call: TRBJ1-1; d_call: .; v_call: TRBV4-3; cdr3_aa: CASSQGRGRITEAFF; cdr3_nt: TGCGCCAGCAGCCAAGGGAGAGGGAGAATCACTGAAGCTTTCTTT
clone_size: many; j_call: TRBJ2-3; d_call: .; v_call: TRBV15; cdr3_aa: CATSRDHPTQYF; cdr3_nt: TGTGCCACCAGCAGAGATCACCCTACGCAGTATTTT
clone_size: few; j_call: TRBJ1-2; d_call: .; v_call: TRBV2; cdr3_aa: CASTWGSGGGGYGYTF; cdr3_nt: TGTGCCAGCACTTGGGGGTCGGGGGGCGGCGGCTATGGCTACACCTTC
clone_size: many; j_call: TRBJ2-7; d_call: TRBD1; v_call: TRBV7-9; cdr3_aa: CASSAMGQGLQEQYF; cdr3_nt: TGTGCCAGCAGCGCGATGGGACAGGGGCTACAGGAGCAGTACTTC
clone_size: many; j_call: TRBJ2-5; d_call: .; v_call: TRBV20-1; cdr3_aa: CSASSPSDPPGTQYF; cdr3_nt: TGCAGTGCTAGTTCCCCCTCGGACCCTCCGGGGACCCAGTACTTC
clone_size: many; j_call: TRBJ1-2; d_call: .; v_call: TRBV6-6; cdr3_aa: CASSYHAPDTANYGYTF; cdr3_nt: TGTGCCAGCAGTTACCACGCCCCGGACACTGCTAACTATGGCTACACCTTC
clone_size: .; j_call: TRBJ1-5; d_call: TRBD1; v_call: TRBV4-3; cdr3_aa: CASSQDLVGDRISDQPQHF; cdr3_nt: TGCGCCAGCAGCCAAGATTTGGTTGGGGACAGGATCAGCGATCAGCCCCAGCATTTT
clone_size: many; j_call: TRBJ2-5; d_call: TRBD2; v_call: TRBV5-1; cdr3_aa: CASSLAGASFLYQETQYF; cdr3_nt: TGCGCCAGCAGCTTAGCGGGGGCCTCCTTCTTGTACCAAGAGACCCAGTACTTC
clone_size: .; j_call: TRBJ2-3; d_call: .; v_call: TRBV2; cdr3_aa: CASSADRSTDTRYF; cdr3_nt: TGTGCCAGCAGTGCGGACCGTAGCACAGATACGCGGTATTTT
clone_size: .; j_call: TRBJ2-7; d_call: .; v_call: TRBV3-1; cdr3_aa: CTSSQGGMSSYEEYF; cdr3_nt: TGTACCAGCAGCCAAGGGGGGATGAGCTCCTACGAGGAGTACTTC
clone_size: many; j_call: TRBJ2-7; d_call: TRBD2; v_call: TRBV7-2; cdr3_aa: CASSSRWGGIGEQYF; cdr3_nt: TGTGCCAGCAGCTCCCGGTGGGGGGGGATTGGCGAGCAGTACTTC
clone_size: many; j_call: TRBJ1-5; d_call: .; v_call: TRBV7-8; cdr3_aa: CASSFMTGNQPQHF; cdr3_nt: TGTGCCAGCAGCTTTATGACCGGCAATCAGCCCCAGCATTTT
clone_size: few; j_call: TRBJ2-1; d_call: .; v_call: TRBV4-3; cdr3_aa: CASSQIYAGTEQFF; cdr3_nt: TGCGCCAGCAGCCAGATTTATGCCGGGACTGAGCAGTTCTTC
clone_size: few; j_call: TRBJ1-6; d_call: .; v_call: TRBV19; cdr3_aa: CASSPGWGGSPLHF; cdr3_nt: TGTGCCAGTAGTCCCGGGTGGGGCGGCTCACCCCTCCACTTT
clone_size: .; j_call: TRBJ2-5; d_call: .; v_call: TRBV12-3/TRBV12-4; cdr3_aa: CASSFAGGTQYF; cdr3_nt: TGTGCCAGCAGTTTCGCGGGTGGGACCCAGTACTTC
clone_size: few; j_call: TRBJ1-5; d_call: .; v_call: TRBV18; cdr3_aa: CASSPPSSYQPQHF; cdr3_nt: TGTGCCAGCTCACCACCCTCCTCCTATCAGCCCCAGCATTTT
clone_size: many; j_call: TRBJ2-3; d_call: .; v_call: TRBV4-3; cdr3_aa: CASSQDLLGASSRDTQYF; cdr3_nt: TGCGCCAGCAGCCAAGACCTCCTGGGGGCGAGCTCACGAGATACGCAGTATTTT
clone_size: many; j_call: TRBJ2-1; d_call: .; v_call: TRBV19; cdr3_aa: CASSIDLGFGEQFF; cdr3_nt: TGTGCCAGTAGTATAGATTTAGGTTTTGGTGAGCAGTTCTTC
clone_size: .; j_call: TRBJ2-7; d_call: TRBD2; v_call: TRBV25-1; cdr3_aa: CACSVGGGIYEQYF; cdr3_nt: TGTGCCTGCAGTGTGGGCGGGGGGATATACGAGCAGTACTTC
clone_size: .; j_call: TRBJ2-7; d_call: TRBD1; v_call: TRBV5-6; cdr3_aa: CASSFRDRSNEQYF; cdr3_nt: TGTGCCAGCAGCTTCAGGGACAGATCAAACGAGCAGTACTTC
clone_size: many; j_call: TRBJ1-2; d_call: TRBD1; v_call: TRBV7-2; cdr3_aa: CASTPGGQGVSYGYTF; cdr3_nt: TGTGCCAGCACCCCCGGGGGACAGGGAGTAAGCTATGGCTACACCTTC
clone_size: once; j_call: TRBJ2-3; d_call: TRBD2; v_call: TRBV7-2; cdr3_aa: CASIQTSGIIQDTQYF; cdr3_nt: TGTGCCAGCATCCAGACTAGCGGGATAATTCAAGATACGCAGTACTTT
clone_size: few; j_call: TRBJ2-2; d_call: .; v_call: TRBV28; cdr3_aa: CASSLLRSHGTGELFF; cdr3_nt: TGTGCCAGCAGCCTCCTTAGGTCTCATGGCACCGGGGAGCTGTTTTTT
clone_size: many; j_call: TRBJ1-2; d_call: .; v_call: TRBV27; cdr3_aa: CASSFSIGVNYGYTF; cdr3_nt: TGTGCCAGCAGTTTCTCCATAGGGGTTAACTATGGCTACACCTTC
clone_size: few; j_call: TRBJ2-1; d_call: .; v_call: TRBV29-1; cdr3_aa: CSVEDSYNEQFF; cdr3_nt: TGCAGCGTTGAAGACAGCTACAATGAGCAGTTCTTC
clone_size: .; j_call: TRBJ1-4; d_call: TRBD1; v_call: TRBV12-3/TRBV12-4; cdr3_aa: CASSLWTGYEKLFF; cdr3_nt: TGTGCCAGCAGTTTGTGGACAGGATATGAAAAACTGTTTTTT